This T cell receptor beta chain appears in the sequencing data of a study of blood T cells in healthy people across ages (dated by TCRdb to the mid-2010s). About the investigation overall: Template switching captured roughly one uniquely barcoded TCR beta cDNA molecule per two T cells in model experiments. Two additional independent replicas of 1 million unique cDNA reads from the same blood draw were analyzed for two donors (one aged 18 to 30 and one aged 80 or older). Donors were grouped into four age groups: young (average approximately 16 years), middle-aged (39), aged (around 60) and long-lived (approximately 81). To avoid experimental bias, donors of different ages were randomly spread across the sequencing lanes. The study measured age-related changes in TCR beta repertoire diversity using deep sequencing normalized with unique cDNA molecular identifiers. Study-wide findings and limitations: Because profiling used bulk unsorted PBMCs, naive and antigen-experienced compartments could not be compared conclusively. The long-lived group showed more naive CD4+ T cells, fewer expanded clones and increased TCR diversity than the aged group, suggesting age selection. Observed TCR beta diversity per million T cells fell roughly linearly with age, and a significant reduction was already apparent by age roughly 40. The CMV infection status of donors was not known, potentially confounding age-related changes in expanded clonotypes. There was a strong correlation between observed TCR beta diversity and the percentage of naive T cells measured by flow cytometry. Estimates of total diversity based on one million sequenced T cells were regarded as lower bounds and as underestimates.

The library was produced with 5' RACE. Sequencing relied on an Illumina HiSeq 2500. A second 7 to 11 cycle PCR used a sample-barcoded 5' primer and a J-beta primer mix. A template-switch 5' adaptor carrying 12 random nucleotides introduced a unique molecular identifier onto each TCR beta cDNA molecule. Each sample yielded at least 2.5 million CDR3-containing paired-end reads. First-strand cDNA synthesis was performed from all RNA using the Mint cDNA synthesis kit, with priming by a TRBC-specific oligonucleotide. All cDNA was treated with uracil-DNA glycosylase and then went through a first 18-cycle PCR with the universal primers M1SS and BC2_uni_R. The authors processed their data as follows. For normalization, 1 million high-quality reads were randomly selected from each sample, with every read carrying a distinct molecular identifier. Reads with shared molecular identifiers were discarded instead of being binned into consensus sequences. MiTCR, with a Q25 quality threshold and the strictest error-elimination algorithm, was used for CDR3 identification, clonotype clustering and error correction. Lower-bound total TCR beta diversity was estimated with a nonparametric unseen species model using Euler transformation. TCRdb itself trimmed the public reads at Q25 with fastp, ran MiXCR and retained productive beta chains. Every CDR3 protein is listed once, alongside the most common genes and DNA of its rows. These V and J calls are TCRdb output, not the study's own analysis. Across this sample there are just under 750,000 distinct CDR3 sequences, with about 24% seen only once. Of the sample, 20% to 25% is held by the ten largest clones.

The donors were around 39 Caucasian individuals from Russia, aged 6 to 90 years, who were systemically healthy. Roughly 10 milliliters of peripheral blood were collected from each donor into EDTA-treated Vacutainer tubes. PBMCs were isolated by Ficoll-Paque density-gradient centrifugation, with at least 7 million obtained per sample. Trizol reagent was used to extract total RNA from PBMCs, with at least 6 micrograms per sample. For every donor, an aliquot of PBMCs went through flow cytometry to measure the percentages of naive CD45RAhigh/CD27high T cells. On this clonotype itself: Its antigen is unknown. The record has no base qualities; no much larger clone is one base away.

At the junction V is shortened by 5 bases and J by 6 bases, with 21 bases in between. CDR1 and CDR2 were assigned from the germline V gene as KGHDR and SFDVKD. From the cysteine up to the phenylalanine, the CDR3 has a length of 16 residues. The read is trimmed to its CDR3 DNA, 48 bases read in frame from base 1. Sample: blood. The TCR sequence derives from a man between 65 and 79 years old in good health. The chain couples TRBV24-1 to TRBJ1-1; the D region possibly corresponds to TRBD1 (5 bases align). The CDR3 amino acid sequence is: CATSGPQSRLGAEAFF. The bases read TGTGCCACCAGTGGGCCCCAAAGTAGGTTGGGGGCTGAAGCTTTCTTT.